This T cell receptor (beta chain) was retrieved from a study of persistence of HIV-infected CD4 T cells. Sequencing used immunoSEQ version 4 in survey mode. The data were produced by immunoSEQ multiplex PCR, yet TCRdb's version contains in-frame clones alone and is incomplete. The data hold fewer than 30,000 clones, with roughly 82% observed a single time. Lysates of CMV-infected fibroblasts at approximately 9.6 ug/mL stimulated these cells. Memory cells lacking CD40L and CD69 with high CD45RO were sorted. As to this clone: The antigen is unknown.

The CDR3 has 15 amino acids. The V end was cut by 3 bases, the J end by 4 bases, with 14 bases between. Germline V gene data show CDR1 as KGHDR and CDR2 as SFDVKD. This chain links TRBV24-1 with TRBJ1-1; no firm D call. The material sequenced was CD4+ T cells sorted from PBMCs after approximately 19-hour stimulation, taken from a patient who received antiretroviral therapy. The TCR originated in an adult man with HIV who was CMV-seropositive. Written as DNA, the CDR3 is TGTGCCACCAGTGATCCCCGGACGCCGCGCACTGAAGCTTTCTTT. Its protein is CATSDPRTPRTEAFF.